Below, one T cell receptor (beta chain) is given with its context. Its antigen remains unidentified. No much larger clone exists at a distance of one base, and base qualities are not known. The sample is drawn from a study of blood T cell repertoires in COVID-19 (dated by TCRdb to about 2020). Describing the broader study: Samples from collaborators originated in the United States, Italy and Spain and spanned both the acute and convalescent phases of COVID-19. The prospective study material was composed of cDNA or gDNA derived from T cells, B-cell-depleted T cells, or PBMCs. Subjects who had been exposed to COVID-19, were actively infected with it, or had recovered from it provided the deeply sampled blood TCRbeta repertoires that made up the dataset. The repertoires were released in a freely available public database meant as a resource for research on the immune response to SARS-CoV-2. Samples came from the ongoing ImmuneRACE study (first 160 participants) plus 1,254 subjects from 6 global collaborators. The sample metadata nearly always contained a de-identified subject ID, COVID-19 status, age in years and sex. Where available, HLA class I and class II types were taken from metadata supplied by the sample provider and were not determined by assay-based typing.

In Seattle, one collaborating source enrolled patients while the infection was active and tracked those patients longitudinally over the course of disease. Whole blood was collected in K2EDTA tubes by collaborating institutions according to the institutions' own protocols. For TCRbeta analysis, collaborators shipped samples as frozen whole blood, isolated PBMCs, or DNA extracted from either of those sample types. Including cysteine and phenylalanine, the CDR3 has 13 amino acids. Just the 39-base CDR3 DNA is kept, in frame starting at base 1. CDR1 SGHNT and CDR2 YYREEE are derived from the germline V gene (reference sequence). V is reduced by 10 bases and J by 2 bases, leaving a spacing of 14 bases between them. General study outcomes and caveats: Clinical and demographic metadata were provided uncurated, with the amount varying by source and participant.

TCRbeta CDR3 regions were amplified from genomic DNA using the immunoSEQ Assay, a bias-controlled multiplex PCR. Per the source publication's procedure: Within the assay, amplification of reference gene primers was used to estimate how many nucleated cells each sample contained. Sequence reads were collapsed and filtered to measure the absolute abundance of every unique TCRbeta CDR3 rearrangement. For each sample, productive Simpson clonality was calculated as the square root of Simpson's diversity index across productive rearrangements. TCRdb provides this immuneACCESS table in a form limited to in-frame rearrangements. Some clones are lacking; in checked studies, under half of them reflect an unresolved V gene, and why the rest are absent is not known. V and J calls plus clone size are reproduced from that table; the DNA served to infer D and trimming. This sample is represented by around 57,000 clones; around 90% of them were singletons. Of the sample, under 25% falls within the top ten clones.

Sequences were obtained from peripheral blood. Recombination joined TRBV5-4 with TRBJ2-3, and TRBD2 may be the D gene, going by 5 matching bases. The source of this sequence is a woman aged 80 or over with COVID-19, enrolled during active disease. In nucleotides, the sequence is TGTGCCGGCCGAGGGAAAGACACAGATACGCAGTATTTT. Translation gives CAGRGKDTDTQYF.